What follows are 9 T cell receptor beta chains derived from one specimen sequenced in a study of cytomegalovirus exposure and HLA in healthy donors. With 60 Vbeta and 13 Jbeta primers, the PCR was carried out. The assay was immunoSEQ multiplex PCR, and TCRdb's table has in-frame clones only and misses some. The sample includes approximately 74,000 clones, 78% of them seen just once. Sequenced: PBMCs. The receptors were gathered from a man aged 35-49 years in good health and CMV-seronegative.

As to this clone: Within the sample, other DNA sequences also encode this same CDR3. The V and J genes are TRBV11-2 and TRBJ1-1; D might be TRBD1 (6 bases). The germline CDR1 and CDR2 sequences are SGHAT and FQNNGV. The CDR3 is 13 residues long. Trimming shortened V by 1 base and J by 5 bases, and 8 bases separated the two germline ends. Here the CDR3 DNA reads TGTGCCAGCAGCTTAGTCAGGGGAACTGAAGCTTTCTTT. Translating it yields CASSLVRGTEAFF.

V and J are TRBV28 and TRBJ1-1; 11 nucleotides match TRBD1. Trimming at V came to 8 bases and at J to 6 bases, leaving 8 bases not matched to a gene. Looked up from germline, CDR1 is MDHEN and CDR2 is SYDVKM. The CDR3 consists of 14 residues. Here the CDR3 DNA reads TGTGCCAGCGGGGACAGGGGGGGACGCGCTGAAGCTTTCTTT. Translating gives CASGDRGGRAEAFF.

The CDR3 DNA sequence: TGTGCCAGCAGCTTTATCACTAGCGGGAGTGCAGATACGCAGTATTTT. Translated: CASSFITSGSADTQYF. The chain uses TRBV7-2 and TRBJ2-3; 11 bases line up with TRBD2. J was trimmed by 4 bases and V by 3 bases; bases with no gene match: 6. This CDR3 is built from 16 residues. The germline V gene has CDR1 SGHTA and CDR2 FQGNSA. Combining the CDR3 with reference TRBV7-2 and TRBJ2-3 gives the whole variable domain GAGVSQSPSNKVTEKGKDVELRCDPISGHTALYWYRQSLGQGLEFLIYFQGNSAPDKSGLPSDRFSAERTGGSVSTLTIQRTQQEDSAVYLCASSFITSGSADTQYFGPGTRLTVL.

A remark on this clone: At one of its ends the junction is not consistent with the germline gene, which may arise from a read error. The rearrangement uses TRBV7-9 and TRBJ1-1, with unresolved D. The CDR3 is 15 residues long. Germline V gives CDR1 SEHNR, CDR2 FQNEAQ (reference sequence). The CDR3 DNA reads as TGTTCCAGCAGCTACCGGACGGGGTCGAACACTGAAGCTTTCTTT. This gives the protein CSSSYRTGSNTEAFF.

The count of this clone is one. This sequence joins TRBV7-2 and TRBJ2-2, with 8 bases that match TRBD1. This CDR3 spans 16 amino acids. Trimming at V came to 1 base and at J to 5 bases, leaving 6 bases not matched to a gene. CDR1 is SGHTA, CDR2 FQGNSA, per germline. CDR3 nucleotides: TGTGCCAGCAGCTTAGTGGGACAGGCCCTTACCGGGGAGCTGTTTTTT. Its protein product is CASSLVGQALTGELFF.

The CDR3 DNA reads as TGCGCCAGCCGTCCCCAGGGCAGGGGGAATGAGCAGTTCTTC. Its protein is CASRPQGRGNEQFF. The chain carries TRBV10-1 and TRBJ2-1; 7 bases fit TRBD1. The CDR3 runs to 14 residues. Germline lookup yields CDR1 WNHNN and CDR2 SYGVQD (reference sequence). V lost 8 bases, J lost 7 bases, and 11 bases stayed unmatched.

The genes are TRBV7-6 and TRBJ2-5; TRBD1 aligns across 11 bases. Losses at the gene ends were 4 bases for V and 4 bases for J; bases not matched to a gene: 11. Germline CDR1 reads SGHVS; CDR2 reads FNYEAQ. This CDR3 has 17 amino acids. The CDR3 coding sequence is TGTGCCAGCAGCTACCCACGATGGACAGGGGGCGTAGAGACCCAGTACTTC. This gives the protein CASSYPRWTGGVETQYF.

CDR3 protein: CASSWGDSPLHF. The CDR3 DNA follows: TGTGCCAGCAGTTGGGGGGATTCACCCCTCCACTTT. The gene calls are TRBV28 and TRBJ1-6, with a possible D match to TRBD1 (5 bases). Germline CDR1 and CDR2: MDHEN and SYDVKM. Trimming shortened V by 4 bases and J by 8 bases, and 6 bases separated the two germline ends. The CDR3 runs to 12 residues. Using reference TRBV28 and TRBJ1-6 for the parts outside the CDR3, the full variable domain is DVKVTQSSRYLVKRTGEKVFLECVQDMDHENMFWYRQDPGLGLRLIYFSYDVKMKEKGDIPEGYSVSREKKERFSLILESASTNQTSMYLCASSWGDSPLHFGNGTRLTVT.

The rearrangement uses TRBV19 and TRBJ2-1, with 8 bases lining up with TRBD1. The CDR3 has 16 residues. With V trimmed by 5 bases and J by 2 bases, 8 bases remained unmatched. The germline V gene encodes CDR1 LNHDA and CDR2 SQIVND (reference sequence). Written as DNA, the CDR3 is TGTGCCAGTAGTTTTTCAACAGGGGGTGCCTACAATGAGCAGTTCTTC. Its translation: CASSFSTGGAYNEQFF.